This T cell receptor (beta chain) stems from a study of blood T cell repertoires in COVID-19. Study as a whole: PBMCs, B-cell-depleted T cells, or T cells were the source of the cDNA or gDNA that made up the material.

V lost 3 bases and J lost 5; bases outside the gene matches: 7. The CDR3 has 16 residues. Germline values: CDR1 MNHEY, CDR2 SVGEGT. This clone was detected once. Authors' analysis steps: For nucleated cells, counts were estimated from reference gene primer amplification. Sequenced by immunoSEQ multiplex PCR; TCRdb stores in-frame clones only, minus some. Clonal size and the V and J genes are those of that table, whereas D and trimming came from the DNA. Of 150,000 to 200,000 clones listed, about 89% are singletons. The sequence came from a man in his 70s with acute or convalescent COVID-19. The rearrangement links TRBV6-2 or TRBV6-3 to TRBJ2-1, with TRBD2 matching over 10 bases. Sequenced: peripheral blood. The CDR3 DNA follows: TGTGCCAGCAGTTATCAACTTCTAGCGGGGGACAATGAGCAGTTCTTC. This translates into CASSYQLLAGDNEQFF.